These 18 T cell receptor beta chains originate from one sample sequenced in a study of early T cells in non-severe SARS-CoV-2 infection. One entry per CDR3 protein results from TCRdb running MiXCR on the 5' RACE reads. The sample lists about 50,000 distinct CDR3 sequences, more than 9.5% occurring once. Input material: whole blood. The source of these receptors is an adult who was a healthcare worker with PCR-confirmed SARS-CoV-2 infection or an uninfected control (not recorded which).

This clonotype was detected once. This chain links TRBV10-3 with TRBJ1-4; a possible D gene is TRBD1 (5 bases). From germline, CDR1 is ENHRY and CDR2 SYGVKD. Between the trimmed V and J ends, which lost 9 bases and 10 bases, there was a span of 18 bases. The CDR3 covers 13 residues. The CDR3 reads CAMSGTLPGKLFF. CDR3 bases: TGTGCCATGTCCGGGACCCTTCCGGGAAAACTGTTTTTT.

In this sample, this clonotype turned up a few times. The chain joins TRBV6-6 to TRBJ2-3; D tentatively reads TRBD1 or TRBD2 (5 bases each). The germline gives CDR1 MNHNY, CDR2 SVGAGI (reference sequence). CDR3 length: 16 residues. V lost 7 bases and J lost 3, with 20 bases in between. CDR3 sequence (DNA): TGTGCCAGCACCCACGGGGCGTGGGGTAGGACAGATACGCAGTATTTT. Its protein product is CASTHGAWGRTDTQYF.

V gene TRBV12-3 or TRBV12-4 combines with J gene TRBJ1-2; tentative D call: TRBD1 (6 bases). The V end was cut by 3 bases, the J end by 4 bases, with 12 bases between. This CDR3 has 14 amino acids. CDR3 amino acids: CASSLWGAAYGYTF. CDR3 DNA: TGTGCCAGCAGTTTGTGGGGGGCCGCCTATGGCTACACCTTC.

This clonotype occurred many times. The chain joins TRBV10-1 to TRBJ2-7; TRBD2 is a possible D gene (6 bases). V lost 0 bases to trimming and J lost 2 bases, with 14 bases between them. Germline CDR1 is WNHNN and CDR2 is SYGVQD (reference sequence). The CDR3 is 16 amino acids. CDR3 DNA: TGCGCCAGCAGTGAGTCGTATGGGGCGGGACCCTACGAGCAGTACTTC. The encoded protein is CASSESYGAGPYEQYF.

This chain connects TRBV29-1 to TRBJ1-1, with a tentative D call TRBD1 (5 bases). The germline CDR1 and CDR2 sequences are SQVTM and ANQGSEA. The CDR3 runs 13 residues. V gave up 3 bases and J gave up 8 bases, with 16 bases separating them. The CDR3 region is CSVESGRGEEAFF. The CDR3 nucleotides are TGCAGCGTTGAGAGCGGCCGAGGGGAGGAAGCTTTCTTT.

This clonotype was seen a few times. The rearrangement links TRBV13 to TRBJ2-3; the D is unclear. The V end was cut by 6 bases, the J end by 7 bases, with 14 bases between. This CDR3 is built from 13 residues. In germline, CDR1 is PRHDT, CDR2 FYEKMQ (reference sequence). The CDR3 DNA sequence: TGTGCCAGCAGTTCAATTTCGGTCCATACGCAGTATTTT. Translating gives CASSSISVHTQYF.

This clonotype has a handful of counts. V and J are TRBV9 and TRBJ1-6, with a weak D call TRBD1 (5 bases). This CDR3 region has 14 residues. Germline assignment: CDR1 SGDLS and CDR2 YYNGEE. V was trimmed by 2 bases and J by 7 bases, leaving 10 bases between them. CDR3 residues: CASSVRDANSPLHF. CDR3 nucleotides: TGTGCCAGCAGCGTCCGGGACGCAAATTCACCCCTCCACTTT.

The J gene is TRBJ1-5, the V gene TRBV19, with D uncertain. Germline loops: CDR1 LNHDA, CDR2 SQIVND (reference sequence). The CDR3 contains 15 residues. V gave up 3 bases and J gave up 2 bases, with 11 bases separating them. The CDR3 loop reads CASSIRVIGNQPQHF. As DNA, the CDR3 is TGTGCCAGTAGTATTCGGGTGATCGGCAATCAGCCCCAGCATTTT.

The genes are TRBV6-2 or TRBV6-3 and TRBJ2-3; 7 bases agree with TRBD2. The CDR3 sequence is 16 residues long. Germline V gene lookup returns CDR1 MNHEY and CDR2 SVGEGT. V lost 7 bases, J lost 0 bases, and 10 bases stayed unmatched. CDR3 in amino acids: CASNGGRGPSTDTQYF. CDR3 bases: TGTGCCAGCAACGGTGGGAGGGGCCCAAGCACAGATACGCAGTATTTT.

This clonotype was seen a few times. This chain links TRBV15 with TRBJ2-7; D may be TRBD2 (6 bases). Trimming left V 0 bases short and J 6 bases short, with 12 bases between. Germline V gene sequence: CDR1 LNHNV, CDR2 YYDKDF (reference sequence). The CDR3 sequence is 14 residues long. As DNA, the CDR3 is TGTGCCACCAGCAGAGATTTGGGAGGTCGCGAGCAGTACTTC. Its protein product is CATSRDLGGREQYF.

This clonotype has a handful of counts. V is TRBV11-3 and J is TRBJ2-1, with D possibly being TRBD1 (5 bases). V was cut by 4 bases and J by 7 bases, with 11 bases left in between. There are 13 residues in the CDR3. Germline V CDR1 and CDR2: SGHNT, YENEEA. CDR3 nucleotides: TGTGCCAGCAGCTCACAGGAGTCGAATGAGCAGTTCTTC. The encoded protein is CASSSQESNEQFF. The variable domain in full, completed from reference TRBV11-3 and TRBJ2-1, reads EAGVVQSPRYKIIEKKQPVAFWCNPISGHNTLYWYLQNLGQGPELLIRYENEEAVDDSQLPKDRFSAERLKGVDSTLKIQPAELGDSAVYLCASSSQESNEQFFGPGTRLTVL.

This clonotype was counted ten times or more. The V gene is TRBV11-2, the J gene TRBJ2-5; a possible D gene is TRBD1 (6 bases). Germline assignment: CDR1 SGHAT and CDR2 FQNNGV. The CDR3 totals 14 residues. Trimming pared 4 bases from V and 9 bases from J, leaving 18 bases between. The CDR3 DNA reads as TGTGCCAGCAGCTCGTCCCGGGACATGGGATCCCAGTACTTC. This translates into CASSSSRDMGSQYF.

The chain uses TRBV28 and TRBJ2-3; D perhaps matches TRBD2 (5 bases). This CDR3 has 15 amino acids. Germline V gives CDR1 MDHEN, CDR2 SYDVKM. Trimming took off 5 bases at V and 3 bases at J, with 15 bases between the two ends. CDR3 sequence: CASSLGAKRTDTQYF. The CDR3 DNA sequence: TGTGCCAGCAGTCTGGGAGCAAAGAGGACAGATACGCAGTATTTT.

The chain recombines TRBV29-1 with TRBJ2-7; D not resolved. Germline V lookup: CDR1 SQVTM, CDR2 ANQGSEA. The CDR3 runs 11 residues. The V and J ends lost 5 bases and 1 base respectively, with 6 bases between them. This chain's CDR3 is CSVYTSYEQYF. CDR3 nucleotides: TGCAGCGTTTACACTTCCTACGAGCAGTACTTC.

This clonotype has ten or more counts. The chain joins TRBV29-1 to TRBJ2-1, with D possibly being TRBD1 (5 bases). The CDR3 runs to 13 residues. Trimming shortened V by 1 base and J by 5 bases, and 9 bases separated the two germline ends. Germline V gene data show CDR1 as SQVTM and CDR2 as ANQGSEA. As DNA, the CDR3 is TGCAGCGTTGAAGGCAGGGTAAACAATGAGCAGTTCTTC. Translation gives CSVEGRVNNEQFF.

The sample holds many counts of this clonotype. The chain couples TRBV5-4 to TRBJ2-7; 8 nucleotides match TRBD1. The germline gives CDR1 SGHNT, CDR2 YYREEE (reference sequence). CDR3 length: 14 amino acids. After removal of 4 bases from V and 5 bases from J, the junction contained 8 bases not matched to a gene. The CDR3 protein is CASSPGQGPNEQYF. The CDR3 DNA sequence: TGTGCCAGCAGCCCCGGACAGGGACCCAACGAGCAGTACTTC.

Ten or more counts support this clonotype. CDR3: CASKGLAGSGELFF. CDR3 DNA: TGTGCCAGCAAAGGACTAGCGGGATCCGGGGAGCTGTTTTTT. The genes are TRBV6-2 or TRBV6-3 and TRBJ2-2; the match to TRBD2 covers 12 bases. There are 14 residues in the CDR3. Germline CDR1 MNHEY, CDR2 SVGEGT. The J segment lost 6 bases and the V segment lost 7 bases, leaving 3 bases of the junction unmatched.

The rearrangement joins TRBV7-2 to TRBJ2-2; D remains unclear. Per germline, CDR1 SGHTA and CDR2 FQGNSA. The CDR3 is made up of 13 amino acids. The V end lost 4 bases, the J end lost 9 bases, and 12 bases lay between the germline ends. CDR3 nucleotides: TGTGCCAGCAGCTCCACGGCCGTCCGGGAGCTGTTTTTT. Protein product: CASSSTAVRELFF.